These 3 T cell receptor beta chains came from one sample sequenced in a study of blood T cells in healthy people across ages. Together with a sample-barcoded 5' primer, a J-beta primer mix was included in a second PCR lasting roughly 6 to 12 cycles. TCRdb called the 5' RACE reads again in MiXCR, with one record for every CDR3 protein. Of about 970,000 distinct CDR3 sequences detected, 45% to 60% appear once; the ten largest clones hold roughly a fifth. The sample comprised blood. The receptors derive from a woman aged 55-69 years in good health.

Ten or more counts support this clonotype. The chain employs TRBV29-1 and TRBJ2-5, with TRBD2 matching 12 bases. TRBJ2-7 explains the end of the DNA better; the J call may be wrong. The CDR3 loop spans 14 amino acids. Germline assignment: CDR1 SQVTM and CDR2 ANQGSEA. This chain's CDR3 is CSVDLAGGGYEQYF. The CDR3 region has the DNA TGCAGCGTTGACCTAGCGGGAGGGGGTTACGAGCAGTACTTC.

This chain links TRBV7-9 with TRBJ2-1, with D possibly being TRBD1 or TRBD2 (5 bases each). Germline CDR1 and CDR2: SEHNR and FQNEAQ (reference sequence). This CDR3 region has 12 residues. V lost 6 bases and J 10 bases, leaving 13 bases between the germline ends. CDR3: CASRRDATEQFF. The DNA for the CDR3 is TGTGCCAGCAGAAGGGACGCCACGGAGCAGTTCTTC. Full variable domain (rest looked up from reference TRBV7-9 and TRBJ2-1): DTGVSQNPRHKITKRGQNVTFRCDPISEHNRLYWYRQTLGQGPEFLTYFQNEAQLEKSRLLSDRFSAERPKGSFSTLEIQRTEQGDSAMYLCASRRDATEQFFGPGTRLTVL.

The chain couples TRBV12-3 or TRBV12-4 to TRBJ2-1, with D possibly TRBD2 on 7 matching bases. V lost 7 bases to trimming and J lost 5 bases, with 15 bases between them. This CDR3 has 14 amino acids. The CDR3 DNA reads TGTGCCAGCACCGGGGGGCTAGCGAACAATGAGCAGTTCTTC. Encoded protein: CASTGGLANNEQFF.